These 22 T cell receptor beta chains came from one sample sequenced in a study of siplizumab effects on memory and regulatory T cells (dated by TCRdb to about 2019). The library came from the immunoSEQ multiplex PCR assay. The immuneACCESS repertoire file appears here via TCRdb, limited to in-frame rearrangements. These files lack a portion of the clones; in checked studies, under half of the deficit traces to unresolved V genes, and the cause of the others is not known. The sample table shows about 57,000 clones, and roughly 85% are seen once. The biggest ten clones account for approximately 3.4% of the sample. The material sequenced was memory CD4+ T cells sorted from blood. Sample cell subset or site, as interpreted from the label and publication: unstimulated CD4+ memory T cells. These receptors all stem from a human donor in good health.

CDR3 residues: CASSLDRGTQYF. The CDR3 nucleotides read TGTGCCAGCAGCTTAGATCGGGGGACCCAGTACTTC. The chain links TRBV7-2 to TRBJ2-5; maybe TRBD2 (5 bases). The V gene lost 1 base and the J gene lost 7 bases, with 7 bases spanning the gap. CDR1 is SGHTA and CDR2 is FQGNSA in the germline V gene. There are 12 residues in the CDR3. Full variable domain (rest looked up from reference TRBV7-2 and TRBJ2-5): GAGVSQSPSNKVTEKGKDVELRCDPISGHTALYWYRQSLGQGLEFLIYFQGNSAPDKSGLPSDRFSAERTGGSVSTLTIQRTQQEDSAVYLCASSLDRGTQYFGPGTRLLVL.

This chain joins TRBV6-1 and TRBJ2-7; TRBD1 aligns across 7 bases. V shed 4 bases, J shed 4 bases, and the junction held 7 bases outside the gene matches. Germline CDR1 is MNHNS and CDR2 is SASEGT. This CDR3 contains 14 residues. This chain's CDR3 is CASSVQDRSYEQYF. The CDR3 bases are TGTGCCAGCAGTGTACAGGACAGGAGTTACGAGCAGTACTTC.

This clone was counted a single time. The J gene is TRBJ2-5, the V gene TRBV4-1; TRBD2 aligns across 12 bases. J gave up 0 bases and V 0 bases, and 8 bases lay outside the gene matches. The CDR3 runs 19 residues. CDR1 is MGHRA, CDR2 YSYEKL, per germline. The DNA for the CDR3 is TGCGCCAGCAGCCAAGAACTAGCGGGGGGAACGAGTCACCAAGAGACCCAGTACTTC. Amino acid sequence: CASSQELAGGTSHQETQYF.

This rearrangement joins TRBV6-1 to TRBJ1-4; TRBD1 matches 7 bases. V was clipped by 8 bases and J by 2 bases; unmatched bases: 8. The CDR3 is made up of 15 amino acids. Germline CDR1 is MNHNS and CDR2 is SASEGT. CDR3 sequence reads: CASGTRTGTNEKLFF. DNA of the CDR3: TGTGCCAGCGGCACCCGGACAGGCACTAATGAAAAACTGTTTTTT.

V usage is TRBV5-1 and J usage is TRBJ1-3; no clear D gene. The germline V gene has CDR1 SGHRS and CDR2 YFSETQ. The CDR3 contains 12 residues. Trimming removed 4 bases at V and 3 bases at J, with 5 bases between. The CDR3 here is CASSANGNTIYF. As DNA, the CDR3 is TGCGCCAGCAGCGCCAATGGAAACACCATATATTTT.

The J gene is TRBJ2-4, the V gene TRBV9; tentative D call: TRBD2 (5 bases). CDR1 SGDLS and CDR2 YYNGEE come from the germline V gene. Trimming removed 1 base at V and 11 bases at J, with 13 bases between. CDR3 length: 13 residues. The CDR3 DNA is TGTGCCAGCAGCGTAATGGATGCCGGGGTTCAGTACTTC. Protein: CASSVMDAGVQYF.

The chain is built from TRBV18 and TRBJ2-4; D possibly corresponds to TRBD1 (6 bases). CDR1 KGHSH and CDR2 LQKENI come from the germline V gene. The CDR3 totals 15 residues. The germline V and J ends were trimmed by 0 bases and 7 bases, with 13 bases remaining between them. CDR3 nucleotide sequence: TGTGCCAGCTCACCACCTTCAGGGGCGAGGAACATTCAGTACTTC. Translated, it gives CASSPPSGARNIQYF.

This chain's CDR3 is CASGPGQPPYGYTF. The CDR3 DNA reads TGTGCCAGCGGCCCGGGACAGCCCCCCTATGGCTACACCTTC. V and J are TRBV27 and TRBJ1-2; 7 bases line up with TRBD1. J was trimmed by 4 bases and V by 8 bases; bases with no gene match: 10. This CDR3 is 14 amino acids long. Looked up from germline, CDR1 is MNHEY and CDR2 is SMNVEV (reference sequence).

The V and J genes are TRBV11-3 and TRBJ2-3; perhaps TRBD1 as D (6 bases). Trimming took 5 bases from V and 5 from J, leaving 17 bases between them. The CDR3 length is 15 residues. Germline-derived CDR1 and CDR2 are SGHNT and YENEEA. This CDR3 reads CASSPGTPGGDTQYF. The CDR3, as DNA: TGTGCCAGCAGCCCCGGGACACCCGGAGGAGATACGCAGTATTTT. The variable domain in full, completed from reference TRBV11-3 and TRBJ2-3, reads EAGVVQSPRYKIIEKKQPVAFWCNPISGHNTLYWYLQNLGQGPELLIRYENEEAVDDSQLPKDRFSAERLKGVDSTLKIQPAELGDSAVYLCASSPGTPGGDTQYFGPGTRLTVL.

The chain recombines TRBV6-5 with TRBJ2-7, with TRBD1 matching over 7 bases. The V gene's germline CDR1 is MNHEY and CDR2 SVGAGI. V was clipped by 3 bases and J by 2 bases; unmatched bases: 10. The CDR3 extends over 16 amino acids. CDR3 sequence reads: CASSYFFTGVTYEQYF. The CDR3 nucleotides read TGTGCCAGCAGTTATTTCTTTACAGGGGTTACCTACGAGCAGTACTTC.

The V gene is TRBV5-1, the J gene TRBJ2-7; 8 bases are shared with TRBD2. The trim removed 7 bases at V and 4 bases at J, leaving 7 bases unmatched. The CDR3 runs to 13 residues. Per the germline V gene, CDR1 is SGHRS and CDR2 is YFSETQ. The CDR3 reads CASHDTSGYEQYF. CDR3 nucleotides: TGCGCCAGCCACGACACTAGCGGTTACGAGCAGTACTTC. The whole variable domain, remainder taken from reference TRBV5-1 and TRBJ2-7, is KAGVTQTPRYLIKTRGQQVTLSCSPISGHRSVSWYQQTPGQGLQFLFEYFSETQRNKGNFPGRFSGRQFSNSRSEMNVSTLELGDSALYLCASHDTSGYEQYFGPGTRLTVT.

This clone was seen a handful of times. The V and J genes are TRBV19 and TRBJ2-3; D uncertain. CDR1 LNHDA and CDR2 SQIVND come from the germline V gene (reference sequence). The germline V and J ends were trimmed by 3 bases and 6 bases, with 4 bases remaining between them. This CDR3 has 11 residues. CDR3 nucleotides: TGTGCCAGTAGTATCGGGGATACGCAGTATTTT. This gives the protein CASSIGDTQYF.

The chain links TRBV2 to TRBJ2-1; 7 positions agree with TRBD1. CDR1 is SNHLY, CDR2 FYNNEI, per germline. The trim removed 7 bases at V and 5 bases at J, leaving 5 bases unmatched. The CDR3 sequence is 13 residues long. CDR3 amino acids: CASMRDRDNEQFF. The CDR3 DNA reads as TGTGCCAGCATGAGAGACAGGGACAATGAGCAGTTCTTC.

In regard to this clone: Distinct nucleotide sequences in the sample also encode this CDR3. V usage is TRBV27 and J usage is TRBJ2-7; D is unclear. The length of the CDR3 is 11 residues. From germline, CDR1 is MNHEY and CDR2 SMNVEV (reference sequence). V was pared by 5 bases and J by 3 bases, with 5 bases between. The CDR3 DNA sequence: TGTGCCAGCAGTCGCGGCTACGAGCAGTACTTC. Encoded protein: CASSRGYEQYF.

The table lists this clone with a count of one. The rearrangement links TRBV7-2 to TRBJ1-5; 11 bases fit TRBD1. Germline V CDR1 and CDR2: SGHTA, FQGNSA. This CDR3 spans 17 amino acids. The V segment lost 8 bases and the J segment 6 bases; nucleotides outside the gene matches: 15. CDR3 sequence (DNA): TGTGCCAGCGGACCCGGGACAGGGGGTTTATTTCTTCAGCCCCAGCATTTT. This gives the protein CASGPGTGGLFLQPQHF.

The chain has TRBV5-1 and TRBJ2-5; 9 bases are shared with TRBD2. The CDR3 runs 15 residues. Germline trimming cut 0 bases from V and 5 bases from J; bases unmatched to any gene: 5. Germline V gene lookup returns CDR1 SGHRS and CDR2 YFSETQ. CDR3 loop: CASSLASGNIETQYF. The CDR3 region has the DNA TGCGCCAGCAGCTTGGCTAGCGGGAATATCGAGACCCAGTACTTC.

The chain uses TRBV5-1 and TRBJ1-1; tentative D call: TRBD1 (6 bases). The germline V and J ends were trimmed by 3 bases and 4 bases, with 10 bases remaining between them. The CDR3 consists of 13 residues. Germline V gives CDR1 SGHRS, CDR2 YFSETQ. The CDR3 DNA follows: TGCGCCAGCAGCTCAGCGACAGGCACTGAAGCTTTCTTT. Its protein is CASSSATGTEAFF. The full variable domain, completed using reference TRBV5-1 and TRBJ1-1, is KAGVTQTPRYLIKTRGQQVTLSCSPISGHRSVSWYQQTPGQGLQFLFEYFSETQRNKGNFPGRFSGRQFSNSRSEMNVSTLELGDSALYLCASSSATGTEAFFGQGTRLTVV.

The chain is built from TRBV6-5 and TRBJ1-2, with D possibly TRBD1 on 5 matching bases. CDR1 is MNHEY, CDR2 SVGAGI, per germline. This CDR3 spans 15 amino acids. V gave up 6 bases and J gave up 1 base, with 15 bases separating them. The CDR3 region has the DNA TGTGCCAGCAGCGACGGGGGGACCGTTAACTATGGCTACACCTTC. Translated: CASSDGGTVNYGYTF.

The J gene is TRBJ2-7, the V gene TRBV6-1; D not resolved. The CDR3 is 15 amino acids. CDR1 and CDR2 from the germline V gene are MNHNS and SASEGT. V shed 11 bases and J shed 0 bases, with 20 bases lying between them. This CDR3 reads CASASLDLSSYEQYF. In nucleotides, the CDR3 is TGTGCCTCGGCCTCATTGGACCTAAGCTCCTACGAGCAGTACTTC.

The gene calls are TRBV18 and TRBJ1-6; possibly TRBD1 for D (5 bases). This CDR3 has 16 residues. Looked up from germline, CDR1 is KGHSH and CDR2 is LQKENI. V was pared by 2 bases and J by 0 bases, with 8 bases between. The CDR3 bases are TGTGCCAGCTCACCAGACAGACGCTCCTATAATTCACCCCTCCACTTT. Translated, it gives CASSPDRRSYNSPLHF.

V gene TRBV27 combines with J gene TRBJ1-2, with a tentative D call TRBD1 (6 bases). Per germline, CDR1 MNHEY and CDR2 SMNVEV (reference sequence). Trimming left V 8 bases short and J 8 bases short, with 21 bases between. The CDR3 is made up of 14 amino acids. The CDR3 region has the DNA TGTGCCAGCTCTCCCTCCACTTCAGGGGTGGGCTACACCTTC. This codes for CASSPSTSGVGYTF.

V gene TRBV9 combines with J gene TRBJ1-3; perhaps TRBD1 as D (5 bases). Trimming shortened V by 5 bases and J by 0 bases, and 9 bases separated the two germline ends. The CDR3 has 14 amino acids. Germline V gene lookup returns CDR1 SGDLS and CDR2 YYNGEE. CDR3 in DNA: TGTGCCAGCAGTTTTGACAGCTCTGGAAACACCATATATTTT. This sequence encodes CASSFDSSGNTIYF. The whole variable domain, remainder taken from reference TRBV9 and TRBJ1-3, is DSGVTQTPKHLITATGQRVTLRCSPRSGDLSVYWYQQSLDQGLQFLIQYYNGEERAKGNILERFSAQQFPDLHSELNLSSLELGDSALYFCASSFDSSGNTIYFGEGSWLTVV.